This record looks at one T cell receptor beta chain sequence and its context. Its antigen is as yet unknown. The CDR3 has 15 residues. The V end was cut by 1 base, the J end by 6 bases, with 13 bases between. Germline V CDR1 and CDR2: MGHRA, YSYEKL. The PCR was carried out with 60 Vbeta primers and 13 Jbeta primers. TCRdb keeps only in-frame clones here, not all; method: immunoSEQ multiplex PCR. The repertoire holds fewer than 110,000 clones, around three quarters seen once, with approximately 4.2% in the top ten. This record comes from a study of cytomegalovirus exposure and HLA in healthy donors. Study results and caveats: One cluster of highly shared sequence variants probably arose as a sequencing artifact. In an earlier analysis, productive rearrangement rates for most beta V segments clustered near 87% or 30%.

The chain joins TRBV4-1 to TRBJ1-5; D perhaps matches TRBD1 (5 bases). Material for sequencing was PBMCs. The origin of this receptor is a male donor in good health and CMV-seronegative. CDR3 sequence reads: CASSQGQGEGQPQHF. The CDR3 DNA reads as TGCGCCAGCAGCCAAGGGCAGGGCGAAGGTCAGCCCCAGCATTTT.